A selection of T cell receptor beta chains follows, all from one sample in a study of cytomegalovirus exposure and HLA in healthy donors. TCRdb keeps only in-frame clones here, not all; method: immunoSEQ multiplex PCR. The sample carries 170,000 or so clones, roughly 83% recorded once. The sequenced sample consisted of PBMCs. The receptors derive from a boy younger than 10 in good health and CMV-seronegative. CDR3s include the opening cysteine and the closing phenylalanine or tryptophan. The order of the fields is J gene, clone size, D gene, V gene, CDR3 DNA, CDR3 protein. D genes are given only for firm matches. Clone size is given for some rows only: seen once, a few or many times, or a class if the clone is expanded.

j_gene: TRBJ2-7; abundance: -; d_gene: TRBD1; v_gene: TRBV27; CDR3nt: TGTGCCAGCATGTCCGGGACAGGCCTAGGGACCTACGAGCAGTACTTC; CDR3aa: CASMSGTGLGTYEQYF
j_gene: TRBJ2-7; abundance: -; d_gene: TRBD1; v_gene: TRBV5-8; CDR3nt: TGTGCCAGCAGCTTGGAATTTTACAGGGGTGTTTTC; CDR3aa: CASSLEFYRGVF
j_gene: TRBJ1-4; abundance: -; d_gene: TRBD1; v_gene: TRBV25-1; CDR3nt: TGTGCCAGCAGTTTGGGACAGGGATTTGCAACTAATGAAAAACTGTTTTTT; CDR3aa: CASSLGQGFATNEKLFF
j_gene: TRBJ2-7; abundance: once; d_gene: -; v_gene: TRBV19; CDR3nt: TGTGCCAGTAGTATAACTAGCACCTACGAGCAGTACTTC; CDR3aa: CASSITSTYEQYF
j_gene: TRBJ2-7; abundance: -; d_gene: TRBD2; v_gene: TRBV4-1; CDR3nt: TGCGCCAGCAGCCAAGAAAGGATCAGCGGGAGGGTCTACGAGCAGTACTTC; CDR3aa: CASSQERISGRVYEQYF
j_gene: TRBJ2-7; abundance: -; d_gene: TRBD2; v_gene: TRBV6-5; CDR3nt: TGTGCCAGCAGTTACGGGGGGGTCGACGAGCAGTACTTC; CDR3aa: CASSYGGVDEQYF
j_gene: TRBJ1-2; abundance: -; d_gene: TRBD1; v_gene: TRBV2; CDR3nt: TGTGCCAGCACCGGGACAGGGGGCGATGGCTACACCTTC; CDR3aa: CASTGTGGDGYTF
j_gene: TRBJ1-1; abundance: -; d_gene: -; v_gene: TRBV28; CDR3nt: TGTGCCAGCAGTTTTACCAGCGGCGCTGAAGCTTTCTTT; CDR3aa: CASSFTSGAEAFF
j_gene: TRBJ2-7; abundance: -; d_gene: TRBD1; v_gene: TRBV5-1; CDR3nt: TGCGCCAGCAGCCAGAAGGGACAGGGGCCCTACGAGCAGTACTTC; CDR3aa: CASSQKGQGPYEQYF
j_gene: TRBJ2-5; abundance: -; d_gene: TRBD2; v_gene: TRBV2; CDR3nt: TGTGCCAGCAGTCCGGCGCGGGAGTCAGAGACCCAGTACTTC; CDR3aa: CASSPARESETQYF
j_gene: TRBJ2-7; abundance: -; d_gene: -; v_gene: TRBV6-5; CDR3nt: TGTGCCAGCAGCCCCTTAGATCCGGACGAGCAGTACTTC; CDR3aa: CASSPLDPDEQYF
j_gene: TRBJ2-5; abundance: -; d_gene: -; v_gene: TRBV10-3; CDR3nt: TGTGCCACGCTCTCCTCGGGGATCGGGGAGACCCAGTACTTC; CDR3aa: CATLSSGIGETQYF
j_gene: TRBJ1-5; abundance: few; d_gene: TRBD1; v_gene: TRBV18; CDR3nt: TGTGCCAGCTCACCGGGACAGGCAGATCAGCCCCAGCATTTT; CDR3aa: CASSPGQADQPQHF
j_gene: TRBJ2-7; abundance: -; d_gene: -; v_gene: TRBV28; CDR3nt: TGTGCCAGCAGTCTGGACAGCTACGAGCAGTACTTC; CDR3aa: CASSLDSYEQYF
j_gene: TRBJ2-3; abundance: -; d_gene: -; v_gene: TRBV6-1; CDR3nt: TGTGCCAGCGGGTTGGGGGCAGGGGAAACAGATACGCAGTATTTT; CDR3aa: CASGLGAGETDTQYF
j_gene: TRBJ2-6; abundance: -; d_gene: -; v_gene: TRBV15; CDR3nt: TGTGCCACCAGCACCAGGGTGGCTGGGGCCAACGTCCTGACTTTC; CDR3aa: CATSTRVAGANVLTF
j_gene: TRBJ2-1; abundance: -; d_gene: TRBD2; v_gene: TRBV9; CDR3nt: TGTGCCAGCAGCGCCGGGACTAGCGGGGCCTCGGAGCAGTTCTTC; CDR3aa: CASSAGTSGASEQFF
j_gene: TRBJ1-2; abundance: -; d_gene: TRBD1; v_gene: TRBV6-5; CDR3nt: TGTGCCAGCAGCCGGGACAGGACATCCTATGGCTACACCTTC; CDR3aa: CASSRDRTSYGYTF
j_gene: TRBJ2-7; abundance: -; d_gene: -; v_gene: TRBV7-7; CDR3nt: TGTGCTAGCAGCTTAGACCTACGCTACGAGCAGTACTTC; CDR3aa: CASSLDLRYEQYF
j_gene: TRBJ2-1; abundance: -; d_gene: TRBD2; v_gene: TRBV28; CDR3nt: TGTGCCAGCAGTTTGCTTACTAGCGGGTCACACAATGAGCAGTTCTTC; CDR3aa: CASSLLTSGSHNEQFF
j_gene: TRBJ2-6; abundance: -; d_gene: -; v_gene: TRBV19; CDR3nt: TGTGCCAGTACTGTGGGCGGGCAGATTTCTGGGGCCAACGTCCTGACTTTC; CDR3aa: CASTVGGQISGANVLTF
j_gene: TRBJ2-7; abundance: -; d_gene: -; v_gene: TRBV2; CDR3nt: TGTGCCAGCGTGGGGAGTTACGAGCAGTACTTC; CDR3aa: CASVGSYEQYF
j_gene: TRBJ1-5; abundance: once; d_gene: -; v_gene: TRBV19; CDR3nt: TGTGCCAGTAGTATAGTCCGGGGGACGGTGAAGCCCCAGCATTTT; CDR3aa: CASSIVRGTVKPQHF
j_gene: TRBJ2-7; abundance: once; d_gene: -; v_gene: TRBV7-9; CDR3nt: TGTGCCAGCAGCCTCAGGACTGCGAGCGAGGGTGAGCAGTACTTC; CDR3aa: CASSLRTASEGEQYF
j_gene: TRBJ1-1; abundance: few; d_gene: -; v_gene: TRBV28; CDR3nt: TGTGCCAGCAGTCCCGCGACGACATCGAACACTGAAGCTTTCTTT; CDR3aa: CASSPATTSNTEAFF
j_gene: TRBJ2-1; abundance: -; d_gene: -; v_gene: TRBV9; CDR3nt: TGTGCCAGCAGCGCGGGTCTCTTTGGAACTGAGCAGTTCTTC; CDR3aa: CASSAGLFGTEQFF
j_gene: TRBJ1-3; abundance: -; d_gene: TRBD1; v_gene: TRBV28; CDR3nt: TGTGCCAGCAGTCTTTTGACAGGGAGTCCCTCTGGAAACACCATATATTTT; CDR3aa: CASSLLTGSPSGNTIYF
j_gene: TRBJ2-3; abundance: -; d_gene: TRBD2; v_gene: TRBV7-9; CDR3nt: TGTGCCAGCAGCTACCTAGCGGGGGAAAGGGATACGCAGTATTTT; CDR3aa: CASSYLAGERDTQYF